The 26 T cell receptor beta chains listed next were all sequenced from one sample in a study of T cell changes during pregnancy in multiple sclerosis (dated by TCRdb to the late 2010s). Receptors were amplified or captured by the immunoSEQ multiplex PCR assay. TCRdb took this table from immuneACCESS and kept in-frame rearrangements with V and J called. Such tables lack part of the clones; where checked against another copy, unresolved V genes explain under half of the gap, and the rest is unexplained. The sample table holds 40,000 to 50,000 clones, of which approximately 80% were seen once. The ten largest clones capture about 0.64% of the sample. Material: CD4+ T cells from peripheral blood mononuclear cells, obtained before pregnancy. These receptors all come from a female donor with multiple sclerosis, enrolled in a pregnancy study.

The chain links TRBV27 to TRBJ2-6; D is unresolved. Trimming cost V 1 base and J 4 bases, with 14 bases left between them. This CDR3 is built from 17 residues. Germline assignment: CDR1 MNHEY and CDR2 SMNVEV (reference sequence). As DNA, the CDR3 is TGTGCCAGCAGTTTATTACTTCCTACTCTGGGGGCCAACGTCCTGACTTTC. As protein: CASSLLLPTLGANVLTF.

This chain uses TRBV18 with TRBJ1-2, with 8 bases fitting TRBD1. The germline CDR1 and CDR2 sequences are KGHSH and LQKENI. J gave up 4 bases and V 2 bases, and 6 bases lay outside the gene matches. CDR3 length: 15 amino acids. CDR3 bases: TGTGCCAGCTCACCAATGGGACAGGACCTCTATGGCTACACCTTC. This gives the protein CASSPMGQDLYGYTF.

This clone showed up just once. The chain carries TRBV6-6 and TRBJ1-2, with D tentatively TRBD1 (5 bases). The CDR3 contains 14 residues. Per the germline V gene, CDR1 is MNHNY and CDR2 is SVGAGI (reference sequence). The ends were cut back, 6 bases at V and 6 bases at J, with 17 bases in the middle. CDR3 coding DNA: TGTGCCAGCAGGCGAATCCAGGGATTGAATGGCTACACCTTC. Its protein is CASRRIQGLNGYTF.

V is TRBV18 and J is TRBJ2-1; D is unresolved. CDR3 size: 15 residues. CDR1 and CDR2 from the germline V gene are KGHSH and LQKENI. Between the trimmed V and J ends, which lost 6 bases and 0 bases, there was a span of 12 bases. The CDR3 DNA sequence: TGTGCCAGCTCGCTAGAGATGAGCTCCTACAATGAGCAGTTCTTC. This sequence encodes CASSLEMSSYNEQFF. Full variable domain (remainder filled in from reference TRBV18 and TRBJ2-1): NAGVMQNPRHLVRRRGQEARLRCSPMKGHSHVYWYRQLPEEGLKFMVYLQKENIIDESGMPKERFSAEFPKEGPSILRIQQVVRGDSAAYFCASSLEMSSYNEQFFGPGTRLTVL.

There are a few counts of this clone. The chain carries TRBV5-5 and TRBJ2-7; D is unclear. V was trimmed by 2 bases and J by 9 bases, leaving 12 bases between them. This CDR3 region has 12 residues. Per germline, CDR1 SGHKS and CDR2 YYEKEE (reference sequence). The CDR3 coding sequence is TGTGCCAGCAGCTTTAATCTACGAGGGCAGTACTTC. This encodes CASSFNLRGQYF. The whole variable domain, remainder taken from reference TRBV5-5 and TRBJ2-7, is DAGVTQSPTHLIKTRGQQVTLRCSPISGHKSVSWYQQVLGQGPQFIFQYYEKEERGRGNFPDRFSARQFPNYSSELNVNALLLGDSALYLCASSFNLRGQYFGPGTRLTVT.

This clone was counted between two and nine times. The rearrangement uses TRBV19 and TRBJ1-3; D might be TRBD1 (5 bases). V dropped 5 bases and J dropped 0 bases, with 14 bases sitting between them. The germline V gene has CDR1 LNHDA and CDR2 SQIVND (reference sequence). The CDR3 covers 16 residues. CDR3 sequence reads: CASSPRQKDSGNTIYF. The DNA for the CDR3 is TGTGCCAGTAGTCCGCGACAGAAAGACTCTGGAAACACCATATATTTT. Combining the CDR3 with reference TRBV19 and TRBJ1-3 gives the whole variable domain DGGITQSPKYLFRKEGQNVTLSCEQNLNHDAMYWYRQDPGQGLRLIYYSQIVNDFQKGDIAEGYSVSREKKESFPLTVTSAQKNPTAFYLCASSPRQKDSGNTIYFGEGSWLTVV.

The chain is built from TRBV21-1 and TRBJ2-1; the D call of TRBD1 is as the table states it, not checked on the DNA. TRBV21-1 is flagged as a pseudogene. The CDR3 loop spans 14 amino acids. The CDR3, as DNA: TGTGCCAACAGGGGAGACCTACAGGGCGATGAGCAGTTCTTC. Its protein product is CANRGDLQGDEQFF.

This chain uses TRBV7-9 with TRBJ2-3; weak D call: TRBD1 (6 bases). This CDR3 is 16 amino acids long. Germline lookup yields CDR1 SEHNR and CDR2 FQNEAQ (reference sequence). V was shortened by 4 bases and J by 1 base, with 15 bases between the two germline ends. The CDR3 reads CASSYLRGFGTDTQYF. The CDR3 nucleotides are TGTGCCAGCAGCTATCTGAGGGGGTTTGGCACAGATACGCAGTATTTT.

The chain joins TRBV6-4 to TRBJ2-3, with TRBD2 matching over 13 bases. The CDR3 loop spans 16 amino acids. Germline-derived CDR1 and CDR2 are MRHNA and SNTAGT. V dropped 6 bases and J dropped 2; count of bases not matched to a gene: 5. The CDR3 coding sequence is TGTGCCAGCAGACGGACTAGCGGGGGATACACAGATACGCAGTATTTT. Translated, it gives CASRRTSGGYTDTQYF.

The gene calls are TRBV5-4 and TRBJ1-2; D is undetermined. CDR1 is SGHNT and CDR2 is YYREEE in the germline V gene (reference sequence). This CDR3 is 13 amino acids long. Trimming took 1 base from V and 4 from J, leaving 8 bases between them. The CDR3 DNA reads TGTGCCAGCAGCTTGCCCCCTCTCTATGGCTACACCTTC. Translation gives CASSLPPLYGYTF. Looking up the rest from reference TRBV5-4 and TRBJ1-2 gives the full variable domain: ETGVTQSPTHLIKTRGQQVTLRCSSQSGHNTVSWYQQALGQGPQFIFQYYREEENGRGNFPPRFSGLQFPNYSSELNVNALELDDSALYLCASSLPPLYGYTFGSGTRLTVV.

The chain has TRBV13 and TRBJ2-2, with 7 bases that match TRBD1. The CDR3 is made up of 17 amino acids. Germline V gene lookup returns CDR1 PRHDT and CDR2 FYEKMQ (reference sequence). Unmatched junction bases numbered 12, after V lost 5 bases and J lost 3 bases. For the CDR3, the DNA is TGTGCCAGCAGCATCCCTAGGGACAGTCAGGACACCGGGGAGCTGTTTTTT. Its protein is CASSIPRDSQDTGELFF.

The chain couples TRBV5-5 to TRBJ2-7, with TRBD1 as a possible D gene (5 bases). Trimming shortened V by 1 base and J by 0 bases, and 8 bases separated the two germline ends. CDR3 size: 14 residues. The germline CDR1 and CDR2 sequences are SGHKS and YYEKEE (reference sequence). The CDR3 coding sequence is TGTGCCAGCAGCTTGTGGGGCGCCTCCTACGAGCAGTACTTC. This gives the protein CASSLWGASYEQYF.

The chain recombines TRBV2 with TRBJ2-5; 8 bases are shared with TRBD1. Germline CDR1 and CDR2: SNHLY and FYNNEI. V lost 4 bases and J lost 1; bases outside the gene matches: 2. The CDR3 is 14 amino acids. For the CDR3, the DNA is TGTGCCAGCAGTGTTGACAGGGGCCAAGAGACCCAGTACTTC. It codes for CASSVDRGQETQYF.

This sequence joins TRBV13 and TRBJ2-2; 9 bases are a match to TRBD2. Trimming took 1 base from V and 5 from J; bases not matched to a gene: 11. The CDR3 contains 18 residues. The germline CDR1 and CDR2 sequences are PRHDT and FYEKMQ (reference sequence). In DNA form, the CDR3 reads TGTGCCAGCAGCTTAGCCCCAGCGGGGGGCCCTGTAACCGGGGAGCTGTTTTTT. This codes for CASSLAPAGGPVTGELFF. Full variable domain (outside the CDR3, taken from reference TRBV13 and TRBJ2-2): AAGVIQSPRHLIKEKRETATLKCYPIPRHDTVYWYQQGPGQDPQFLISFYEKMQSDKGSIPDRFSAQQFSDYHSELNMSSLELGDSALYFCASSLAPAGGPVTGELFFGEGSRLTVL.

As for this clone: Additional DNA sequences in this sample encode the identical CDR3. The V call is TRBV11-3, the J call TRBJ2-1; 7 positions agree with TRBD2. J was trimmed by 2 bases and V by 4 bases; bases with no gene match: 2. Germline lookup yields CDR1 SGHNT and CDR2 YENEEA. The CDR3 has 14 residues. The CDR3, as DNA: TGTGCCAGCAGCTCCGGACTAGCCTACAATGAGCAGTTCTTC. Translated: CASSSGLAYNEQFF.

J is TRBJ1-6 and V is TRBV5-4, with 7 bases identical to TRBD1. CDR3 length: 18 amino acids. The V segment lost 2 bases and the J segment 0 bases; nucleotides outside the gene matches: 8. Germline CDR1 reads SGHNT; CDR2 reads YYREEE (reference sequence). CDR3 sequence (DNA): TGTGCCAGCAGCTTTGTAATTGGGACAGCCTCCTATAATTCACCCCTCCACTTT. Translated: CASSFVIGTASYNSPLHF.

A word on this clone: One end of the junction varies from germline; a read error may be responsible. The rearrangement joins TRBV6-6 to TRBJ1-2, with 8 bases fitting TRBD1. CDR1 and CDR2 from the germline V gene are MNHNY and SVGAGI (reference sequence). The CDR3 has 12 residues. The CDR3 loop is CASNQDRGYQFF. The CDR3 nucleotides read TGTGCCAGCAACCAAGACAGGGGCTACCAATTCTTC.

This rearrangement joins TRBV6-1 to TRBJ2-7; 10 nucleotides line up with TRBD2. V lost 7 bases and J lost 4; bases outside the gene matches: 7. Germline V lookup: CDR1 MNHNS, CDR2 SASEGT. CDR3 size: 14 residues. Written as DNA, the CDR3 is TGTGCCAGCACCACGGGACTAGCGTATTACGAGCAGTACTTC. Translating gives CASTTGLAYYEQYF.

The gene calls are TRBV5-6 and TRBJ2-7, with TRBD2 matching over 9 bases. CDR1 and CDR2 (germline): SGHDT, YYEEEE. Trimming took 5 bases from V and 6 from J; bases not matched to a gene: 12. CDR3 length: 15 residues. The CDR3 here is CASRESLAGRSEQYF. CDR3 DNA sequence: TGTGCCAGCAGAGAATCCCTAGCGGGAAGATCCGAGCAGTACTTC. The full variable domain, its missing parts supplied by reference TRBV5-6 and TRBJ2-7, is DAGVTQSPTHLIKTRGQQVTLRCSPKSGHDTVSWYQQALGQGPQFIFQYYEEEERQRGNFPDRFSGHQFPNYSSELNVNALLLGDSALYLCASRESLAGRSEQYFGPGTRLTVT.

The rearrangement links TRBV19 to TRBJ1-2, with 7 positions matching TRBD1. Germline assignment: CDR1 LNHDA and CDR2 SQIVND (reference sequence). CDR3 length equals 16 residues. The ends lost 5 bases at V and 0 bases at J; junction bases unmatched: 9. The CDR3 sequence: CASSATTGTANYGYTF. The CDR3 DNA is TGTGCCAGTAGTGCCACCACCGGGACAGCTAACTATGGCTACACCTTC.

V and J are TRBV7-2 and TRBJ1-1; D uncertain. In germline, CDR1 is SGHTA, CDR2 FQGNSA. Trimming took 1 base from V and 0 from J, leaving 9 bases between them. The CDR3 spans 15 residues. CDR3 region: CASSLVGQMNTEAFF. As DNA, the CDR3 is TGTGCCAGCAGCTTAGTTGGTCAGATGAACACTGAAGCTTTCTTT. The entire variable domain, with the rest obtained from reference TRBV7-2 and TRBJ1-1, is as follows: GAGVSQSPSNKVTEKGKDVELRCDPISGHTALYWYRQSLGQGLEFLIYFQGNSAPDKSGLPSDRFSAERTGGSVSTLTIQRTQQEDSAVYLCASSLVGQMNTEAFFGQGTRLTVV.

V and J are TRBV5-1 and TRBJ2-6, with a tentative D call TRBD1 (6 bases). V lost 4 bases to trimming and J lost 0 bases, with 11 bases between them. This CDR3 contains 16 residues. Germline CDR1 reads SGHRS; CDR2 reads YFSETQ. The CDR3 loop is CASSHGQSSGANVLTF. The DNA for the CDR3 is TGCGCCAGCAGCCACGGACAGTCCTCTGGGGCCAACGTCCTGACTTTC.

The V call is TRBV7-2, the J call TRBJ2-3; D perhaps matches TRBD1 (5 bases). The V end lost 0 bases, the J end lost 5 bases, and 12 bases lay between the germline ends. The CDR3 has 15 amino acids. Germline CDR1 is SGHTA and CDR2 is FQGNSA. CDR3 bases: TGTGCCAGCAGCTTAGCCGTCCAGGGCGGAGATACGCAGTATTTT. Protein sequence: CASSLAVQGGDTQYF.

The chain couples TRBV27 to TRBJ2-5; 7 nucleotides match TRBD1. V dropped 5 bases and J dropped 2; count of bases not matched to a gene: 5. This CDR3 has 14 amino acids. CDR1 is MNHEY and CDR2 is SMNVEV in the germline V gene (reference sequence). CDR3 coding DNA: TGTGCCAGCAGTCAACAGGGGCTACAAGAGACCCAGTACTTC. It specifies CASSQQGLQETQYF.

The chain has TRBV30 and TRBJ1-5; 7 nucleotides match TRBD1. The CDR3 length is 15 residues. Germline CDR1 GTSNPN, CDR2 SVGIG (reference sequence). Germline trimming cut 2 bases from V and 5 bases from J; bases unmatched to any gene: 9. CDR3: CAWSLHTGDYQPQHF. The CDR3 coding sequence is TGTGCCTGGAGTCTCCACACAGGGGATTATCAGCCCCAGCATTTT.

The chain links TRBV7-3 to TRBJ2-1, with 10 bases lining up with TRBD1. Germline-derived CDR1 and CDR2 are SGHTA and FQGTGA. Losses at the gene ends were 4 bases for V and 6 bases for J; bases not matched to a gene: 3. The CDR3 length is 14 residues. CDR3 sequence reads: CASSSGQGVNEQFF. The CDR3 bases are TGTGCCAGCAGCTCCGGACAGGGGGTCAATGAGCAGTTCTTC.